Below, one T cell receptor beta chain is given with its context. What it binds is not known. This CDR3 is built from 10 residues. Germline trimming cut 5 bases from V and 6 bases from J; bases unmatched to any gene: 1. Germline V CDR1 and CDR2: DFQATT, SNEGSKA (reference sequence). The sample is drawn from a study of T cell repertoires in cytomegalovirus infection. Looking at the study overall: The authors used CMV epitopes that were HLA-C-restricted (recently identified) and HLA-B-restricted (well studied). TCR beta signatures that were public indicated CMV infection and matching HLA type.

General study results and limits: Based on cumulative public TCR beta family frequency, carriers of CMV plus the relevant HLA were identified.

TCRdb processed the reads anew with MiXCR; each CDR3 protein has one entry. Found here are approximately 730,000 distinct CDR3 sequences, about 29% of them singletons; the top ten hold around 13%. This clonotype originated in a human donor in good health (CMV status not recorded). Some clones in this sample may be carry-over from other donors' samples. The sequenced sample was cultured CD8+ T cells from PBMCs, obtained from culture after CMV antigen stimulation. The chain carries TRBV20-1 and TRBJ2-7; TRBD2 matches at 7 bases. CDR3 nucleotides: TGCAGTGCTGGGGGGGGCGAGCAGTACTTC. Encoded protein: CSAGGGEQYF.